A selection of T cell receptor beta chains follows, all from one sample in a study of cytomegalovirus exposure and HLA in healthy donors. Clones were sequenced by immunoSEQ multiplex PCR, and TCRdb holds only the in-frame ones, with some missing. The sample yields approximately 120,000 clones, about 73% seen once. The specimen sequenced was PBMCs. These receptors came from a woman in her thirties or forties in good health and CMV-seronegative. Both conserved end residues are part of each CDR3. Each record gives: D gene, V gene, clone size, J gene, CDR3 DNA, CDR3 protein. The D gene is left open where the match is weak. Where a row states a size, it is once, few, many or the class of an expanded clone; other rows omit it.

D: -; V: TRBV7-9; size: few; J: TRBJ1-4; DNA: TGTGCCAGCAGCCCCGACAGACATGAAAAACTGTTTTTT; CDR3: CASSPDRHEKLFF
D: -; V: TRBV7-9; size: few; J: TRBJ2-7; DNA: TGTGCCAGCAGCCCTCGACAGGTACTCGGCGGCGAGCAGTACTTC; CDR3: CASSPRQVLGGEQYF
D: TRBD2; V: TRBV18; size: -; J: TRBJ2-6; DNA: TGTGCCAGCTCACCCCTCGCGGGAGGACGCTCTGGGGCCAACGGCCTGACTTTC; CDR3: CASSPLAGGRSGANGLTF
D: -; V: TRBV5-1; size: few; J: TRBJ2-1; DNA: TGCGCCAGCAGTCTGCAGAGGGGGAATGAGCAGTTCTTC; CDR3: CASSLQRGNEQFF
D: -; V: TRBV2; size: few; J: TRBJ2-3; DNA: TGTGCCACCCTCCCCCAAGCTAGCACAGATACGCAGTATTTT; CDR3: CATLPQASTDTQYF
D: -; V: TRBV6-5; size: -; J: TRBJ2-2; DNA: TGTGCCAGCACGGGGACTTACACCGGGGAGCTGTTTTTT; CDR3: CASTGTYTGELFF
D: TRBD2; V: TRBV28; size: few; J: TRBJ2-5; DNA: TGTGCCAGCAGTTCCGGGACTAGTGGGTTAGAGACCCAGTACTTC; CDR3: CASSSGTSGLETQYF
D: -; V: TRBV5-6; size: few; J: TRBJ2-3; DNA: TGTGCCAGCAGCCCATGGACATTCTTACGAGCAGATACGCAGTATTTT; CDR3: CASSPWTFLRADTQYF
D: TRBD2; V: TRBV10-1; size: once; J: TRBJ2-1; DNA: TGCGCCAGCAGTGCGTTAGCGGGAGCAGGTGAGCAGTTCTTC; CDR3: CASSALAGAGEQFF
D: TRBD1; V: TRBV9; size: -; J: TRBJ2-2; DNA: TGTGCCAGCAGCGTAGGACAGGGAGTCACCGGGGAGCTGTTTTTT; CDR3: CASSVGQGVTGELFF
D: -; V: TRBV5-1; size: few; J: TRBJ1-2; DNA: TGCGCCAGCAGCCCAAGGGGGAATGATAACTATGGCTACACCTTC; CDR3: CASSPRGNDNYGYTF
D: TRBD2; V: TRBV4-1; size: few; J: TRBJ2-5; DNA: TGCGCCAGCAGCCAAGGGGGCGGGAGTCACCAAGAGACCCAGTACTTC; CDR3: CASSQGGGSHQETQYF
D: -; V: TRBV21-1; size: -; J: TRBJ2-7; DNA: TGTGCCAGCAGCAAAGCGATAGCGGCCTACGAGCAGTACTTC; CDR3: CASSKAIAAYEQYF